Below, 9 T cell receptor beta chains from the same sample are listed, as sequenced in a study of shared clonotypes between healthy human individuals. Assay used: immunoSEQ multiplex PCR; TCRdb lists only in-frame clones, some missing. The repertoire has under 2.5 million clones, about 90% of them found once; the top ten carry around 0.38%. The sequenced material came from naive CD4+ T cells from PBMCs. Subset indicated: CD45RA+ positively selected. The origin of the receptors is a man aged 18 to 30 in good health. Some clones in this sample may be carry-over from other donors' samples.

A note on this clone: This sample also contains other DNA sequences that code for the same CDR3. This chain joins TRBV6-5 and TRBJ1-3; D gene unclear. Trimming pared 8 bases from V and 0 bases from J, leaving 5 bases between. CDR3 size: 12 residues. Germline V gene sequence: CDR1 MNHEY, CDR2 SVGAGI. CDR3 amino acids: CASGDSGNTIYF. The CDR3 coding sequence is TGTGCCAGCGGAGACTCTGGAAACACCATATATTTT.

V is TRBV14 and J is TRBJ1-1; D may be TRBD1 (5 bases). Germline V CDR1 and CDR2: SGHDN, FVKESK. Between the trimmed V and J ends, which lost 3 bases and 5 bases, there was a span of 25 bases. The CDR3 length is 18 residues. Here the CDR3 DNA reads TGTGCCAGCAGCCATAACTGGGACGGAGCCCTCCGGAGGACTGAAGCTTTCTTT. This codes for CASSHNWDGALRRTEAFF.

The chain couples TRBV28 to TRBJ2-5; 14 bases match TRBD2. Germline assignment: CDR1 MDHEN and CDR2 SYDVKM. The J segment lost 2 bases and the V segment lost 7 bases, leaving 6 bases of the junction unmatched. This CDR3 is 16 amino acids long. The CDR3 protein is CASTIGTSGGQETQYF. The CDR3 coding sequence is TGTGCCAGCACCATAGGGACTAGCGGGGGTCAAGAGACCCAGTACTTC.

There are a few counts of this clone. The chain recombines TRBV7-7 with TRBJ2-1, with 7 bases that match TRBD1. This CDR3 has 14 residues. The germline V gene has CDR1 SSHAT and CDR2 FNYEAQ (reference sequence). The V gene end was trimmed by 5 bases and the J gene end by 8 bases; junction bases not matched to a gene: 9. CDR3 sequence reads: CASSAGTAGDEQFF. In nucleotides, the CDR3 is TGTGCCAGCAGCGCCGGGACAGCTGGCGATGAGCAGTTCTTC.

This chain links TRBV7-9 with TRBJ2-7; 8 positions agree with TRBD1. The germline gives CDR1 SEHNR, CDR2 FQNEAQ (reference sequence). The V segment lost 5 bases and the J segment 5 bases; nucleotides outside the gene matches: 11. This CDR3 comprises 15 residues. CDR3 sequence: CASSAAGQGFNEQYF. CDR3 sequence (DNA): TGTGCCAGCAGCGCAGCCGGACAGGGCTTTAACGAGCAGTACTTC.

About this clone itself: Other DNA sequences of this sample code for an identical CDR3. The J gene is TRBJ1-5, the V gene TRBV9; possibly TRBD1 for D (5 bases). This CDR3 has 15 amino acids. Trimming took off 0 bases at V and 0 bases at J, with 7 bases between the two ends. Germline values: CDR1 SGDLS, CDR2 YYNGEE. This CDR3 is CASSVGTNSNQPQHF. The CDR3 DNA reads TGTGCCAGCAGCGTAGGGACAAATAGCAATCAGCCCCAGCATTTT.

As concerns this clone: Germline and junction disagree at one end, which may indicate a read error. The sample holds other DNA sequences that translate to the same CDR3. This chain links TRBV7-3 with TRBJ2-7, with D possibly matching TRBD2 (5 bases). CDR1 is SGHTA, CDR2 FQGTGA, per germline. The CDR3 runs 14 residues. The CDR3 DNA sequence: TGTGCCAGCAGCCTAACTGGGAGTTCCTACGAGCAGTACTTC. Translation: CASSLTGSSYEQYF.

The genes are TRBV7-2 and TRBJ1-4; TRBD1 aligns across 10 bases. The CDR3 totals 17 residues. V lost 6 bases and J lost 4; bases outside the gene matches: 11. CDR1 is SGHTA, CDR2 FQGNSA, per germline. The CDR3 here is CASRRTGTGAINEKLFF. As DNA, the CDR3 is TGTGCCAGCAGACGTACCGGGACAGGGGCTATTAATGAAAAACTGTTTTTT.

V is TRBV6-5 and J is TRBJ2-5, with 10 bases lining up with TRBD2. Germline CDR1 reads MNHEY; CDR2 reads SVGAGI. The CDR3 totals 14 residues. Trimming at V came to 5 bases and at J to 2 bases, leaving 2 bases not matched to a gene. This chain's CDR3 is CASSKLAGQETQYF. The CDR3 nucleotides are TGTGCCAGCAGTAAACTAGCGGGGCAAGAGACCCAGTACTTC.